These T cell receptor beta chains were read from a single sample in a study of CD8+ T cells in alopecia areata. TCRdb's table, derived via immunoSEQ multiplex PCR, lists solely in-frame clones and lacks some. The sample shows some 170,000 clones, 50% to 75% of them seen only once. Sequences were derived from CD4+ T cells sorted from blood, sampled at week 0. These receptors originate from a human donor with alopecia areata. Each CDR3 is given with its conserved first and last residue. A D gene is named only where the DNA matches it firmly. The size entry is marked missing in some rows and otherwise reads once, few, many or a size class.

d_call: TRBD2; v_call: TRBV29-1; clone_size: .; j_call: TRBJ2-3; cdr3_aa: CSVSGTSGGLDTQYF; cdr3_nt: TGCAGCGTGTCCGGGACTAGCGGTGGTCTAGATACGCAGTATTTT
d_call: .; v_call: TRBV5-1; clone_size: .; j_call: TRBJ1-1; cdr3_aa: CASSERGATEAFF; cdr3_nt: TGCGCCAGCAGCGAGAGGGGAGCCACTGAAGCTTTCTTT
d_call: TRBD1; v_call: TRBV7-9; clone_size: .; j_call: TRBJ1-2; cdr3_aa: CASSPDRDYGYTF; cdr3_nt: TGTGCCAGCAGCCCTGACAGGGACTATGGCTACACCTTC
d_call: .; v_call: TRBV9; clone_size: .; j_call: TRBJ1-1; cdr3_aa: CASSAVLDGEAFF; cdr3_nt: TGTGCCAGCAGCGCCGTCCTAGACGGTGAAGCTTTCTTT
d_call: TRBD1; v_call: TRBV7-9; clone_size: .; j_call: TRBJ2-7; cdr3_aa: CASSYRTGSIEQYF; cdr3_nt: TGTGCCAGCAGCTACAGGACAGGGTCTATCGAGCAGTACTTC
d_call: .; v_call: TRBV25-1; clone_size: .; j_call: TRBJ2-3; cdr3_aa: CASSPDYSLAPDTQYF; cdr3_nt: TGTGCCAGCAGCCCCGACTATTCTCTAGCTCCAGATACGCAGTATTTT
d_call: .; v_call: TRBV6-6; clone_size: few; j_call: TRBJ2-5; cdr3_aa: CASTTDTPRIQETQYF; cdr3_nt: TGTGCCAGCACTACCGACACTCCCAGAATCCAAGAGACCCAGTACTTC
d_call: TRBD1; v_call: TRBV15; clone_size: .; j_call: TRBJ2-2; cdr3_aa: CATSRDHRGAGELFF; cdr3_nt: TGTGCCACCAGCAGAGACCACAGGGGCGCCGGGGAGCTGTTTTTT
d_call: TRBD1; v_call: TRBV6-1; clone_size: .; j_call: TRBJ1-1; cdr3_aa: CASSTGVDFTEAFF; cdr3_nt: TGTGCCAGCAGCACAGGGGTGGATTTCACTGAAGCTTTCTTT
d_call: .; v_call: TRBV5-1; clone_size: once; j_call: TRBJ2-3; cdr3_aa: CASSLEGKRVDTQYF; cdr3_nt: TGCGCCAGCAGCTTGGAAGGGAAGCGGGTAGATACGCAGTATTTT
d_call: TRBD1; v_call: TRBV5-1; clone_size: .; j_call: TRBJ1-2; cdr3_aa: CASSKSATGGYGYTF; cdr3_nt: TGCGCCAGCAGCAAATCCGCGACAGGGGGCTATGGCTACACCTTC
d_call: .; v_call: TRBV29-1; clone_size: .; j_call: TRBJ1-5; cdr3_aa: CSVGGADQPQHF; cdr3_nt: TGCAGCGTCGGTGGGGCAGACCAGCCCCAGCATTTT
d_call: .; v_call: TRBV29-1; clone_size: .; j_call: TRBJ2-5; cdr3_aa: CSVGGGAKETQYF; cdr3_nt: TGCAGCGTTGGTGGGGGGGCAAAAGAGACCCAGTACTTC